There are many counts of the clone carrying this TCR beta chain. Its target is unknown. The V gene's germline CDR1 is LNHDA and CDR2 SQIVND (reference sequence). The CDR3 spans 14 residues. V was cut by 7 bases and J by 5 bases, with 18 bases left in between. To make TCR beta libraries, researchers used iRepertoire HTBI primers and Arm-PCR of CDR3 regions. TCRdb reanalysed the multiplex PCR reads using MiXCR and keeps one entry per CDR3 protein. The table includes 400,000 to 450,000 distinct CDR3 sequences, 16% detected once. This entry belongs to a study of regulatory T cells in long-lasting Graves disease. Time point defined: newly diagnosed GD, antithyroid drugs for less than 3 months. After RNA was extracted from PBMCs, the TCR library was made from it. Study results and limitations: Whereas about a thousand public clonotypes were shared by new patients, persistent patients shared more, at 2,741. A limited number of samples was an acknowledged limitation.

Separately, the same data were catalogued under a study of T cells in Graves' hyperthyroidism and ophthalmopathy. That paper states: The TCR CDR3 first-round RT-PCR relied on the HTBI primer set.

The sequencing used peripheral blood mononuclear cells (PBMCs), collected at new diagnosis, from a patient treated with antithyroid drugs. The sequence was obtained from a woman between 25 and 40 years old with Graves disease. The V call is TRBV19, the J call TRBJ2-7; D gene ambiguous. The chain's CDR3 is CASNGIGDTHEQYF. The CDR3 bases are TGTGCCAGTAATGGGATAGGAGATACCCACGAGCAGTACTTC.